There are many counts of the clone carrying this TCR beta chain. With 10-nucleotide random UMIs, 5'RACE was used to make the cDNA. TCRdb fed the 5' RACE reads into MiXCR, producing one record per CDR3 protein. Among about 17,000 distinct CDR3 sequences, 3.5% were seen once, and the ten largest hold roughly 21%. The record originates from a study of neurological immune-mediated disorders. Germline V gives CDR1 SGHDN, CDR2 FVKESK. The length of the CDR3 is 15 residues. Trimming shortened V by 4 bases and J by 1 base, and 13 bases separated the two germline ends. It was blood bank volunteers in Maryland, USA who made up the healthy controls. There were 850,000 to 1,000,000 CD4+ or CD8+ T cells used in the sorted libraries.

The sequence was obtained from a woman aged 40 to 55 in good health. The sequencing sample was made of CD8+ T cells from blood. J is TRBJ1-1 and V is TRBV14, with a weak D call TRBD1 (5 bases). The CDR3 region is CASSPLTQGNTEAFF. Written as DNA, the CDR3 is TGTGCCAGCAGCCCCCTAACCCAGGGGAACACTGAAGCTTTCTTT.